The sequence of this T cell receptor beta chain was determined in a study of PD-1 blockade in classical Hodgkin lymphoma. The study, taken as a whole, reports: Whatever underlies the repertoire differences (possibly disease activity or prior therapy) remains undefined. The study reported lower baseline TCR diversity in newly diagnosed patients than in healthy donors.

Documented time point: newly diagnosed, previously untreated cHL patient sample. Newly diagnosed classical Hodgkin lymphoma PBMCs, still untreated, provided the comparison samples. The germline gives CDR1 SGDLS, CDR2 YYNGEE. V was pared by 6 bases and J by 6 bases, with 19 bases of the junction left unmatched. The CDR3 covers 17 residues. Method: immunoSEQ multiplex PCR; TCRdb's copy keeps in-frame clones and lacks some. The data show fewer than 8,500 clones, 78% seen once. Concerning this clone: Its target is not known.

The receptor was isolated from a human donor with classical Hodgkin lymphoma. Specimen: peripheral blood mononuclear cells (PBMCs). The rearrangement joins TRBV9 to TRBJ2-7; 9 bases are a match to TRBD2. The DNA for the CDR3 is TGTGCCAGCACCACCCCTGGGGCTAGCGGGGAACGTTTCGAGCAGTACTTC. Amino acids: CASTTPGASGERFEQYF.